This is a list of T cell receptor beta chains from one sample in a study of blood T cell repertoires in COVID-19. The data were produced by immunoSEQ multiplex PCR, yet TCRdb's version contains in-frame clones alone and is incomplete. The sample records approximately 110,000 clones, approximately 87% being singletons. Sequencing was done on a sample of peripheral blood. These receptors were taken from a woman aged 60 to 75 with acute or convalescent COVID-19. The CDR3 runs from the conserved cysteine through the conserved F or W. Fields, in order: J gene, V gene, clone size, D gene, CDR3 DNA, CDR3 protein. A D gene is named only where the DNA matches it firmly. Clone size, where shown, is once, few, many, or a class for clones that have expanded.

J gene: TRBJ2-3
V gene: TRBV15
clone size: .
D gene: TRBD1
CDR3 DNA: TGTGCCACCAGCAGAGGACGGACAGGGGGCGGTTTAGATACGCAGTATTTT
CDR3 protein: CATSRGRTGGGLDTQYF

J gene: TRBJ2-1
V gene: TRBV3-1/TRBV3-2
clone size: few
D gene: TRBD2
CDR3 DNA: TGTGCCAGCAGCCAAGGGACTAGATACAATGAGCAGTTCTTC
CDR3 protein: CASSQGTRYNEQFF

J gene: TRBJ1-5
V gene: TRBV28
clone size: .
D gene: TRBD1
CDR3 DNA: TGTGCCAGCAGTTTCTATCGGGGGACAGGGATTTCCATTGGCAATCAGCCCCAGCATTTT
CDR3 protein: CASSFYRGTGISIGNQPQHF

J gene: TRBJ1-5
V gene: TRBV30
clone size: .
D gene: .
CDR3 DNA: TGTGCCTGGAGTGGTATCAATCAGCCCCAGCATTTT
CDR3 protein: CAWSGINQPQHF

J gene: TRBJ1-2
V gene: TRBV4-3
clone size: .
D gene: .
CDR3 DNA: TGCGCCAGCAGCTACATAGGAGACAGGTCTAACTATGGCTACACCTTC
CDR3 protein: CASSYIGDRSNYGYTF

J gene: TRBJ1-2
V gene: TRBV6-2/TRBV6-3
clone size: .
D gene: TRBD1
CDR3 DNA: TGTGCCAGCAGTAATGGACAGGGGGTCTATGGCTACACCTTC
CDR3 protein: CASSNGQGVYGYTF

J gene: TRBJ2-7
V gene: TRBV2
clone size: few
D gene: .
CDR3 DNA: TGTGCCAGCAGTTTCCAGGGGGGCGAGCAGTACTTC
CDR3 protein: CASSFQGGEQYF

J gene: TRBJ1-5
V gene: TRBV9
clone size: .
D gene: .
CDR3 DNA: TGTGCCTACGGGGTGGCAGGCAATCAGCCCCAGCATTTT
CDR3 protein: CAYGVAGNQPQHF

J gene: TRBJ1-1
V gene: TRBV28
clone size: .
D gene: TRBD1
CDR3 DNA: TGTGCCAGCAATTTTAGGGGGCAAACTGAAGCTTTCTTT
CDR3 protein: CASNFRGQTEAFF

J gene: TRBJ1-5
V gene: TRBV28
clone size: .
D gene: TRBD1
CDR3 DNA: TGTGCCAGCAGTTCCGGGACAGGGGTTATACAGCCCCAGCATTTT
CDR3 protein: CASSSGTGVIQPQHF

J gene: TRBJ2-7
V gene: TRBV28
clone size: .
D gene: .
CDR3 DNA: TGTGCCAGCACCCCCTCGCTAGCAACCTACGAGCAGTACTTC
CDR3 protein: CASTPSLATYEQYF

J gene: TRBJ1-2
V gene: TRBV7-2
clone size: few
D gene: TRBD1
CDR3 DNA: TGTGCCAGCAGCTCCGACGGGGACAGGGCGATCGGCTACACCTTC
CDR3 protein: CASSSDGDRAIGYTF

J gene: TRBJ2-1
V gene: TRBV6-2/TRBV6-3
clone size: once
D gene: TRBD2
CDR3 DNA: TGTGCCAGCAGTGACACTAGCGGGAGGAAGAATGAGCAGTTCTTC
CDR3 protein: CASSDTSGRKNEQFF

J gene: TRBJ2-1
V gene: TRBV7-9
clone size: .
D gene: TRBD1
CDR3 DNA: TGTGCCAGCAGCGCCGACAGGGGGTCCTACAATGAGCAGTTCTTC
CDR3 protein: CASSADRGSYNEQFF

J gene: TRBJ1-2
V gene: TRBV20-1
clone size: .
D gene: .
CDR3 DNA: TGCAGTGCTAGTCGCCGGGGAGGGGAAGGCTACACCTTC
CDR3 protein: CSASRRGGEGYTF

J gene: TRBJ1-1
V gene: TRBV24-1
clone size: .
D gene: .
CDR3 DNA: TGTGCCACCAGAACTGGGCCGCACGGGGGTGAAGCTTTCTTT
CDR3 protein: CATRTGPHGGEAFF

J gene: TRBJ1-1
V gene: TRBV12-5
clone size: .
D gene: TRBD1
CDR3 DNA: TGTGCTAGTGGTTTGGGACAGGGGGGGGCTGAAGCTTTCTTT
CDR3 protein: CASGLGQGGAEAFF

J gene: TRBJ2-7
V gene: TRBV28
clone size: .
D gene: TRBD2
CDR3 DNA: TGTGCCAGCAGTCCTCCGACTAGCGGGAACTACGAGCAGTACTTC
CDR3 protein: CASSPPTSGNYEQYF

J gene: TRBJ1-1
V gene: TRBV12-5
clone size: .
D gene: .
CDR3 DNA: TGTGCTAGTGGTTTAGGGGATTTCTCTGAAGCTTTCTTT
CDR3 protein: CASGLGDFSEAFF

J gene: TRBJ1-3
V gene: TRBV28
clone size: .
D gene: .
CDR3 DNA: TGTGCCAGCAGTCTGGGGACAGGAAACACCATATATTTT
CDR3 protein: CASSLGTGNTIYF

J gene: TRBJ1-1
V gene: TRBV6-2/TRBV6-3
clone size: .
D gene: .
CDR3 DNA: TGTGCCAGCAGTTTACACCCGAGGACTGAAGCTTTCTTT
CDR3 protein: CASSLHPRTEAFF

J gene: TRBJ1-1
V gene: TRBV6-5
clone size: .
D gene: TRBD1
CDR3 DNA: TGTGCCAGCAGGACAGGACAGGGGGCAACTGAAGCTTTCTTT
CDR3 protein: CASRTGQGATEAFF